This T cell receptor (beta chain) emerged from a study of T cells in Graves' hyperthyroidism and ophthalmopathy. The CDR3 spans 17 residues. V shed 6 bases and J 4 bases; nucleotides not matched to a gene: 15. CDR1 and CDR2 (germline): MRHNA, SNTAGT. RNA transcripts yielded amplified TCR beta CDR3 regions. TCR CDR3 underwent first-round RT-PCR with the HTBI primer set. TCRdb reprocessed the multiplex PCR reads via MiXCR and lists one record per CDR3 protein. Seen here are some 650,000 distinct CDR3 sequences, more than 15% observed once, and the top ten hold roughly 3.3%. Diagnostic decisions used clinical symptoms, serum thyroxine and TRAb, thyroid ultrasound and orbital computed tomography. More than 9.5 ml fresh peripheral blood yielded the PBMCs.

The TCR originated in a woman aged 40 to 50 with Graves' ophthalmopathy. The V call is TRBV6-4, the J call TRBJ1-2; 9 nucleotides match TRBD1. Sequencing used blood. The CDR3 nucleotides are TGTGCCAGCAGGCCAGCCTGGGGCTGGGACAGGGCCTATGGCTACACCTTC. It specifies CASRPAWGWDRAYGYTF.